This entry is about one T cell receptor beta chain. MiXCR, run by TCRdb on the RT-PCR reads, gives a single entry per CDR3 protein. The sample lists 800,000 to 1,000,000 distinct CDR3 sequences; approximately 21% were seen once. The data belong to a study of response to subunit inactivated influenza vaccine. Between the trimmed V and J ends, which lost 0 bases and 0 bases, there was a span of 12 bases. The CDR3 runs to 16 residues. CDR1 LGHNA and CDR2 YNFKEQ come from the germline V gene. The TCR comes from a man aged 45-65 years who received an inactivated influenza vaccine. The input for sequencing was PBMCs from blood, taken 5 to 6 days after vaccination. The rearrangement links TRBV4-2 to TRBJ2-7; a weak D match, TRBD2 (6 bases). In DNA, the CDR3 is TGTGCCAGCAGCCAAGAGGAGTGGGGGGACTCCTACGAGCAGTACTTC. Residues: CASSQEEWGDSYEQYF.